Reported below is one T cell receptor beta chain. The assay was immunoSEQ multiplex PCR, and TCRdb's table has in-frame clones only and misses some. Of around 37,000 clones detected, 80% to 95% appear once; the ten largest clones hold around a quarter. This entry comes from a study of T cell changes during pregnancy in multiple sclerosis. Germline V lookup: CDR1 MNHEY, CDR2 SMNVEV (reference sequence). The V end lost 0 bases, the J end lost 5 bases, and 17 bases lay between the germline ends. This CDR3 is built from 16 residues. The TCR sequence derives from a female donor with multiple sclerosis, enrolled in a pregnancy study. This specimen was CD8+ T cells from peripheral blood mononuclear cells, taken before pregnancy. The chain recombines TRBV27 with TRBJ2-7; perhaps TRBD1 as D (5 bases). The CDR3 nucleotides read TGTGCCAGCAGTTTATCCCAGGGTCTAATGGGCCACGAGCAGTACTTC. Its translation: CASSLSQGLMGHEQYF.